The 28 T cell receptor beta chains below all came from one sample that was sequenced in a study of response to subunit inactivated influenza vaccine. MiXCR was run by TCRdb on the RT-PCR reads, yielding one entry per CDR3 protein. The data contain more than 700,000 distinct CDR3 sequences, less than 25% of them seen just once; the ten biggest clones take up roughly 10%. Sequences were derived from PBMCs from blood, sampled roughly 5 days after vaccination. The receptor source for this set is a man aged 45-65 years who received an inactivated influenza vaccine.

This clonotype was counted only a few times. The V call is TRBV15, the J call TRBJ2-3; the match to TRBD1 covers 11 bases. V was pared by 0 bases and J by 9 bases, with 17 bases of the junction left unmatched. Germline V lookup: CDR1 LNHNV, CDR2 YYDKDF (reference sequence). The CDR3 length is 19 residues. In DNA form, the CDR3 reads TGTGCCACCAGCAGAGATGAAAGTCGGGACAGGGGGAGAATCAGGACGCAGTATTTT. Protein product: CATSRDESRDRGRIRTQYF.

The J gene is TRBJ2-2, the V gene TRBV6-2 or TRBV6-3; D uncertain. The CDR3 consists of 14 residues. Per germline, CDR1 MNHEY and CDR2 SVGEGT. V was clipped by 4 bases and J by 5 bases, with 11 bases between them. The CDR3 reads CASSFPRRTGELFF. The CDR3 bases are TGTGCCAGCAGTTTTCCCCGCAGGACCGGGGAGCTGTTTTTT.

The CDR3 reads CASRPTGENSPLHF. For the CDR3, the DNA is TGTGCCAGCAGACCCACGGGGGAGAATTCACCCCTCCACTTT. The chain combines TRBV3-1 with TRBJ1-6, with D possibly being TRBD1 (5 bases). Trimming removed 6 bases at V and 7 bases at J, with 13 bases between. Germline V CDR1 and CDR2: LGHDT, YNNKEL (reference sequence). This CDR3 is built from 14 residues.

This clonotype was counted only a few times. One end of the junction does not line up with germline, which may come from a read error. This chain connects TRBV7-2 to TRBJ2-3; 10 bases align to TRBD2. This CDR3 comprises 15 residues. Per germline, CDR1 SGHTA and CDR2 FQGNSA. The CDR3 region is CASSIAGGWGDTQYF. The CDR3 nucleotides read TGTGCCAGCAGCATAGCGGGAGGCTGGGGAGATACGCAGTATTTT. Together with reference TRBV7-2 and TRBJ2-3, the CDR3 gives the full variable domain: GAGVSQSPSNKVTEKGKDVELRCDPISGHTALYWYRQSLGQGLEFLIYFQGNSAPDKSGLPSDRFSAERTGGSVSTLTIQRTQQEDSAVYLCASSIAGGWGDTQYFGPGTRLTVL.

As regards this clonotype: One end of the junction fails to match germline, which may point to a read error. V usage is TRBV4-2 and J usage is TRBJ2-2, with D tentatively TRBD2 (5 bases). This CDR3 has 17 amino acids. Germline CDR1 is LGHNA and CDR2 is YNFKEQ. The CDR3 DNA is TGTGCCGGCAGCCAAGATCAACGGCGAGCGGACACCGGGGAGCTGTTTTTT. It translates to CAGSQDQRRADTGELFF.

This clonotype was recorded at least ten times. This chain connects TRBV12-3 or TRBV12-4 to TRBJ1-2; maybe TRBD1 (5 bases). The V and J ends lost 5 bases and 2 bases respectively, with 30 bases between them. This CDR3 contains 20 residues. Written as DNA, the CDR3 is TGTGCCAGCAGTCCCCGCCGACAAAGGGTCGGCAGGGCGGCGAACTATGGCTACACCTTC. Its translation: CASSPRRQRVGRAANYGYTF.

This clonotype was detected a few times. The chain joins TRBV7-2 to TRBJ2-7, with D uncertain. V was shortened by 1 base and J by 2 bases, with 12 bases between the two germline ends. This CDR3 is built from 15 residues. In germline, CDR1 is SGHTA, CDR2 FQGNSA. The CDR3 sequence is CASSLESTVTYEQYF. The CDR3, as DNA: TGTGCCAGCAGCTTAGAGAGTACAGTGACCTACGAGCAGTACTTC.

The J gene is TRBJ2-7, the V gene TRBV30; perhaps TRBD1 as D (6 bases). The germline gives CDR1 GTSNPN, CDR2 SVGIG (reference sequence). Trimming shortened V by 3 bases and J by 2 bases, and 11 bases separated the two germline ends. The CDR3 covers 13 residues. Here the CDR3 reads CAWSQGIPYEQYF. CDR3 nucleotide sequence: TGTGCCTGGAGCCAGGGGATTCCCTACGAGCAGTACTTC.

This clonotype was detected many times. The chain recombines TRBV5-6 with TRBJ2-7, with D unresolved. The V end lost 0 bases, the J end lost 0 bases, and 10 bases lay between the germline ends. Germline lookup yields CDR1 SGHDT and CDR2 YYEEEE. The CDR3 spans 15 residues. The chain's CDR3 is CASSLDPHDSYEQYF. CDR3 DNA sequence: TGTGCCAGCAGCTTGGATCCCCATGACTCCTACGAGCAGTACTTC.

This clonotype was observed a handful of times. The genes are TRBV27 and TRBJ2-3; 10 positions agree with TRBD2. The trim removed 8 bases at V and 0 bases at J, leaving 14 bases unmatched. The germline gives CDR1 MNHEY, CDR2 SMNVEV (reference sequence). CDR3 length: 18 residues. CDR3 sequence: CASYLPSPSGGSTDTQYF. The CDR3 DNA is TGTGCCAGCTACTTACCCTCGCCTAGCGGGGGAAGCACAGATACGCAGTATTTT.

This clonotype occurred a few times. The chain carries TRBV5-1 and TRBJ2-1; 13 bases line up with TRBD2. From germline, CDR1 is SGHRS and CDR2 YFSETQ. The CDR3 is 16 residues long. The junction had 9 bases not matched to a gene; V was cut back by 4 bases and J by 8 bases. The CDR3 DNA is TGCGCCAGCAGCCGAATGACTAGCGGGAGGCCAGATGAGCAGTTCTTC. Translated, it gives CASSRMTSGRPDEQFF. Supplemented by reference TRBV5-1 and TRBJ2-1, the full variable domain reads KAGVTQTPRYLIKTRGQQVTLSCSPISGHRSVSWYQQTPGQGLQFLFEYFSETQRNKGNFPGRFSGRQFSNSRSEMNVSTLELGDSALYLCASSRMTSGRPDEQFFGPGTRLTVL.

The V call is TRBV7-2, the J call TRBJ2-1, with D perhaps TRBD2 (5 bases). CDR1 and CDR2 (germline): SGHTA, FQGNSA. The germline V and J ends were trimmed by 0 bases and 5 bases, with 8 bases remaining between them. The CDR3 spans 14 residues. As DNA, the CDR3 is TGTGCCAGCAGCTTAGCACCACTAGACAATGAGCAGTTCTTC. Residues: CASSLAPLDNEQFF. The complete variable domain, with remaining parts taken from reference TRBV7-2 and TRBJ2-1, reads GAGVSQSPSNKVTEKGKDVELRCDPISGHTALYWYRQSLGQGLEFLIYFQGNSAPDKSGLPSDRFSAERTGGSVSTLTIQRTQQEDSAVYLCASSLAPLDNEQFFGPGTRLTVL.

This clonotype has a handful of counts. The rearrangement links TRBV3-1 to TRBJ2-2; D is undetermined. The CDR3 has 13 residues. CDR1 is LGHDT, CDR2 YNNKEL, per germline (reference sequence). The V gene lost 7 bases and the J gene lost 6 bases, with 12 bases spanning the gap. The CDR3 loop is CASTTVGSGELFF. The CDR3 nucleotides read TGTGCCAGCACCACAGTAGGGTCCGGGGAGCTGTTTTTT.

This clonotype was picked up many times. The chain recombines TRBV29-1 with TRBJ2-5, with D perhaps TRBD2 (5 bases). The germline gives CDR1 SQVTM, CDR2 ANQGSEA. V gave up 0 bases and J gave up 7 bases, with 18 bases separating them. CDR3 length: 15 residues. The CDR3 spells CSVEDSDFKLGTQYF. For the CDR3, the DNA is TGCAGCGTTGAAGATTCGGACTTCAAACTCGGGACCCAGTACTTC.

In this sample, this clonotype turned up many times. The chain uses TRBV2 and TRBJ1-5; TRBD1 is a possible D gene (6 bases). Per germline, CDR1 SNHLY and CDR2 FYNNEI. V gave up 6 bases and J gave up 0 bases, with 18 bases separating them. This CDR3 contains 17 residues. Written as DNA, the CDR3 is TGTGCCAGCAGCGTCGGGACATTAATTTATAGCAATCAGCCCCAGCATTTT. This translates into CASSVGTLIYSNQPQHF.

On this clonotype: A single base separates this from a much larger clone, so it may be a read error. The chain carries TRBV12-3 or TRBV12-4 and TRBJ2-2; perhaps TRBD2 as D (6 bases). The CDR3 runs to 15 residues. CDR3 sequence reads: CASSLEGRDTWELFF. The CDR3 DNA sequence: TGTGCCAGCAGTTTGGAGGGGCGCGACACCTGGGAGCTGTTTTTT.

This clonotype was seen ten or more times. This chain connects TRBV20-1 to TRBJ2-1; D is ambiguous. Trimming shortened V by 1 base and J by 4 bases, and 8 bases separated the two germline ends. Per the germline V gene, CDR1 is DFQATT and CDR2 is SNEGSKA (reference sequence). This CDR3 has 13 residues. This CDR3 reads CSARVGTYNEQFF. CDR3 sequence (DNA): TGCAGTGCTAGAGTCGGCACTTACAATGAGCAGTTCTTC.

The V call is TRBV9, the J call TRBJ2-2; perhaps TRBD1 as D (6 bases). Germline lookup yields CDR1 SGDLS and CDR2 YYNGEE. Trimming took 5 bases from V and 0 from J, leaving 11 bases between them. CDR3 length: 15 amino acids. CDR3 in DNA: TGTGCCAGCAGATTGACAGGAGCGAACACCGGGGAGCTGTTTTTT. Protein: CASRLTGANTGELFF.

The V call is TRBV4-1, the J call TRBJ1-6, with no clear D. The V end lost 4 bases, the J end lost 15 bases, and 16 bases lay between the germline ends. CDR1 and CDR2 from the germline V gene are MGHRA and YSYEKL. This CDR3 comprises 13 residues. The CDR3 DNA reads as TGCGCCAGCAGCCCCCCGGAAAGTGGGGTCCTCCACTTT. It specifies CASSPPESGVLHF.

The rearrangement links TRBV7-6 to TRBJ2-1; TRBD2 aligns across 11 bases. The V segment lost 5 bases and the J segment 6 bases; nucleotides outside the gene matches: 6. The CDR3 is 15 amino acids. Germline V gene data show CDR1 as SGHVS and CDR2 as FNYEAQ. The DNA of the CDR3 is TGTGCCAGCAGCCCGGGACTAGCGGAACTCAATGAGCAGTTCTTC. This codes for CASSPGLAELNEQFF.

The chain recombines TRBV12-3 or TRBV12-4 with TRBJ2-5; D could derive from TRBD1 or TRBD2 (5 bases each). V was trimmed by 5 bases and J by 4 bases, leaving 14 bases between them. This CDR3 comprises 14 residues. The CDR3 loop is CASSLVNGGETQYF. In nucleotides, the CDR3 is TGTGCCAGCAGTCTTGTTAATGGGGGAGAGACCCAGTACTTC.

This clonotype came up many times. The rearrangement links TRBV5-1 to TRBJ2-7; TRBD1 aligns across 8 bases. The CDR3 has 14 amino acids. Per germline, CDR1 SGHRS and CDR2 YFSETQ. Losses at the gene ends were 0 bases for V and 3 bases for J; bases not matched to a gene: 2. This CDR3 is CASSLGQGFYEQYF. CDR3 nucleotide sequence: TGCGCCAGCAGCTTGGGACAGGGGTTCTACGAGCAGTACTTC.

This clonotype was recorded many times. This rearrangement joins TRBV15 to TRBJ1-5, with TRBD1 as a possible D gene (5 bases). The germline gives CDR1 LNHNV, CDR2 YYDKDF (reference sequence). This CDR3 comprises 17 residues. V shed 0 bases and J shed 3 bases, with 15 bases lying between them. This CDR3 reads CATSRDRPGRTNQPQHF. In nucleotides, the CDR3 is TGTGCCACCAGCAGAGATAGGCCAGGGAGAACCAATCAGCCCCAGCATTTT.

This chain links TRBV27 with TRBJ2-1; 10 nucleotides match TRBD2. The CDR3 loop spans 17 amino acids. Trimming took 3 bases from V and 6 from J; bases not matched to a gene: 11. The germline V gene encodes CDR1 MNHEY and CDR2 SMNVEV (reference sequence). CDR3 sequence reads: CASSFQAGTSAPNEQFF. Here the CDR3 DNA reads TGTGCCAGCAGTTTCCAAGCCGGGACTAGCGCTCCCAATGAGCAGTTCTTC.

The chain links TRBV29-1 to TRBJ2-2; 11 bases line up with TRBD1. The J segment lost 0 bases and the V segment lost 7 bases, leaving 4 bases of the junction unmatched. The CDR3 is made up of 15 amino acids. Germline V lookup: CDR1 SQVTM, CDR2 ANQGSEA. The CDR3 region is CSARTGGANTGELFF. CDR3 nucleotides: TGCAGCGCCCGGACAGGGGGCGCGAACACCGGGGAGCTGTTTTTT.

This CDR3 is CASSPRDRGINEQYF. The DNA of the CDR3 is TGCGCCAGCAGCCCCCGGGACAGGGGGATCAACGAGCAGTACTTC. The chain combines TRBV5-1 with TRBJ2-7; 11 bases are shared with TRBD1. The V gene end was trimmed by 4 bases and the J gene end by 5 bases; junction bases not matched to a gene: 8. The CDR3 runs 15 residues. Germline values: CDR1 SGHRS, CDR2 YFSETQ.

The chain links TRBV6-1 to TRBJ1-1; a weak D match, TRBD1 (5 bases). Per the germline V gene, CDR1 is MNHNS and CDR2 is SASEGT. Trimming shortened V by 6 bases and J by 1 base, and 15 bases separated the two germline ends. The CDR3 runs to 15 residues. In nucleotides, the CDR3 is TGTGCCAGCAGAATTCACAGGCGAGGGAACACTGAAGCTTTCTTT. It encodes CASRIHRRGNTEAFF.

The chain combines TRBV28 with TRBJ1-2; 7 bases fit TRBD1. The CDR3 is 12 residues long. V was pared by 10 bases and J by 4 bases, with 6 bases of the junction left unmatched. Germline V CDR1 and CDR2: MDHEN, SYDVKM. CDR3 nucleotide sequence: TGTGCCACCCGGGGACAGAGCTATGGCTACACCTTC. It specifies CATRGQSYGYTF.